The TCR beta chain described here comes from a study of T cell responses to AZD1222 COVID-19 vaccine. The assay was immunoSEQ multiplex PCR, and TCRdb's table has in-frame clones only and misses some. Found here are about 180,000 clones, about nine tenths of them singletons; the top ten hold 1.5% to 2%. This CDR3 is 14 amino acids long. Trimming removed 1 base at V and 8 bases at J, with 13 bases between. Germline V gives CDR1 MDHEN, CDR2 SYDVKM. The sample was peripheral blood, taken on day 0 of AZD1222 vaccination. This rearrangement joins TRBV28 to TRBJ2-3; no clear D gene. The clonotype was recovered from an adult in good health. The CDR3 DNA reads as TGTGCCAGCAGTTTATCAGACCATTTGAGTACGCAGTATTTT. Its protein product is CASSLSDHLSTQYF. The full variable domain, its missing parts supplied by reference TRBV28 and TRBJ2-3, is DVKVTQSSRYLVKRTGEKVFLECVQDMDHENMFWYRQDPGLGLRLIYFSYDVKMKEKGDIPEGYSVSREKKERFSLILESASTNQTSMYLCASSLSDHLSTQYFGPGTRLTVL.